Shown below are 32 T cell receptor beta chains from a single sample sequenced in a study of T cell clonality in common variable immunodeficiency. TCRdb keeps only in-frame clones here, not all; method: immunoSEQ multiplex PCR. This repertoire lists 45,000 to 55,000 clones without singletons; about 5.5% sits in the top ten. Sequencing input: peripheral blood mononuclear cells. These receptors came from a person between 18 and 70 years old in good health.

By frequency in the sample, this clone is large. The read ends 3 residues early relative to the CDR3; the germline J gene fills the gap. The chain links TRBV6-1 to TRBJ2-7; 9 nucleotides match TRBD1. CDR1 and CDR2 from the germline V gene are MNHNS and SASEGT. This CDR3 has 16 amino acids. The V gene end was trimmed by 2 bases and the J gene end by 3 bases; junction bases not matched to a gene: 8. The CDR3 protein is CASSELGTGLYYEQYF. Incomplete CDR3 DNA: TGTGCCAGCAGTGAATTGGGGACAGGGCTTTACTACGAG.

This clone was seen ten or more times. The read terminates 3 residues ahead of where the CDR3 ends, so the germline J gene completes it. The gene calls are TRBV19 and TRBJ1-6; D uncertain. This CDR3 comprises 15 residues. The germline gives CDR1 LNHDA, CDR2 SQIVND (reference sequence). Trimming took 6 bases from V and 6 from J, leaving 15 bases between them. This CDR3 is CASSTANLLNSPLHF. The CDR3 DNA, read in part, is TGTGCCAGTAGCACAGCTAACCTTCTTAATTCACCC. Variable domain in full (rest from reference TRBV19 and TRBJ1-6): DGGITQSPKYLFRKEGQNVTLSCEQNLNHDAMYWYRQDPGQGLRLIYYSQIVNDFQKGDIAEGYSVSREKKESFPLTVTSAQKNPTAFYLCASSTANLLNSPLHFGNGTRLTVT.

In its sample, this clone was seen many times. From the germline J gene comes the end of the CDR3, since the read stops 3 residues before it. The rearrangement links TRBV5-1 to TRBJ2-1, with D hard to call. Trimming cost V 0 bases and J 0 bases, with 4 bases left between them. Germline V CDR1 and CDR2: SGHRS, YFSETQ. The CDR3 has 14 residues. The covered CDR3 bases are TGCGCCAGCAGCTTGGACAGCTCCTACAATGAG. Encoded protein: CASSLDSSYNE. The whole CDR3 sequence is CASSLDSSYNEQFF. Full variable domain (missing parts from reference TRBV5-1 and TRBJ2-1): KAGVTQTPRYLIKTRGQQVTLSCSPISGHRSVSWYQQTPGQGLQFLFEYFSETQRNKGNFPGRFSGRQFSNSRSEMNVSTLELGDSALYLCASSLDSSYNEQFFGPGTRLTVL.

This clone came up many times. Coverage ceases 3 residues before the CDR3 finishes, and the germline J gene fills in the end. V gene TRBV5-4 combines with J gene TRBJ2-7; D is possibly TRBD1 (5 bases). V lost 0 bases to trimming and J lost 5 bases, with 12 bases between them. The V gene's germline CDR1 is SGHNT and CDR2 YYREEE (reference sequence). There are 14 residues in the CDR3. Here the CDR3 reads CASSLVGAIHEQYF. The CDR3 DNA, read in part, is TGTGCCAGCAGCTTGGTAGGGGCGATTCACGAG.

In this sample, this clone turned up many times. The CDR3 extends 3 residues past the end of the read, so its final part is completed from the germline J gene. The chain uses TRBV16 and TRBJ2-7, with D possibly matching TRBD1 (5 bases). Trimming cost V 4 bases and J 2 bases, with 15 bases left between them. This CDR3 comprises 15 residues. Germline CDR1 KGHSY, CDR2 FQNENV. Incomplete CDR3 DNA: TGTGCCAGCAGCCTACACGGACAAGGTCCCTACGAG. Its protein product is CASSLHGQGPYE. The whole CDR3 protein is CASSLHGQGPYEQYF.

This clone was seen at least ten times. Coverage ceases 3 residues before the CDR3 finishes, and the germline J gene fills in the end. The chain joins TRBV20-1 to TRBJ2-1; 7 nucleotides line up with TRBD2. J gave up 7 bases and V 0 bases, and 6 bases lay outside the gene matches. In germline, CDR1 is DFQATT, CDR2 SNEGSKA (reference sequence). This CDR3 has 14 amino acids. The CDR3 protein is CSARDPGLPNEQFF. The part of the CDR3 DNA that was read is TGCAGTGCTAGAGACCCGGGACTACCTAATGAG.

This clone showed up many times. The sequenced fragment ends 3 residues before the CDR3 boundary, so the rest is inferred from the germline J gene. This chain links TRBV5-6 with TRBJ2-7; 8 bases line up with TRBD2. This CDR3 has 15 amino acids. CDR1 is SGHDT, CDR2 YYEEEE, per germline. Trimming cost V 5 bases and J 2 bases; bases outside gene matches: 9. CDR3 DNA, as far as it was read: TGTGCCAGCAGGCTACTAGCGGAATTCACCTACGAG. This sequence encodes CASRLLAEFTYE. The whole CDR3 reads CASRLLAEFTYEQYF.

This clone was counted ten times or more. The read ends 3 residues before the CDR3 terminus; that terminus is restored from the germline J gene. The rearrangement links TRBV4-2 to TRBJ1-5; maybe TRBD1 (5 bases). Trimming cost V 2 bases and J 5 bases, with 7 bases left between them. Per germline, CDR1 LGHNA and CDR2 YNFKEQ. This CDR3 spans 13 amino acids. CDR3 sequence: CASSQSGDQPQHF. Incomplete CDR3 DNA: TGTGCCAGCAGCCAATCGGGGGATCAGCCC.

The sample holds many counts of this clone. The sequenced fragment ends 3 residues before the CDR3 boundary, so the rest is inferred from the germline J gene. This chain links TRBV19 with TRBJ1-1; D is unclear. CDR3 length: 18 amino acids. From germline, CDR1 is LNHDA and CDR2 SQIVND (reference sequence). V dropped 5 bases and J dropped 0 bases, with 22 bases sitting between them. The sequenced CDR3 bases are TGTGCCAGTAGTCCCTGGAAGGGTATACAACATTTGAACACTGAA. It encodes CASSPWKGIQHLNTE. The complete CDR3 protein is CASSPWKGIQHLNTEAFF. The full variable domain, in which reference TRBV19 and TRBJ1-1 provide the parts outside the CDR3, is DGGITQSPKYLFRKEGQNVTLSCEQNLNHDAMYWYRQDPGQGLRLIYYSQIVNDFQKGDIAEGYSVSREKKESFPLTVTSAQKNPTAFYLCASSPWKGIQHLNTEAFFGQGTRLTVV.

This clone came up many times. The read ends 3 residues shy of where the CDR3 ends; the end is completed using the germline J gene. V usage is TRBV5-1 and J usage is TRBJ2-7; D gene uncertain. The CDR3 is made up of 14 amino acids. Trimming stripped 0 bases from V and 3 bases from J, with 10 bases between. Germline loops: CDR1 SGHRS, CDR2 YFSETQ. The sequenced part of the CDR3 DNA is TGCGCCAGCAGCTTGGGTCCCTCGGGCTACGAG. Translating it yields CASSLGPSGYE. The full CDR3 is CASSLGPSGYEQYF.

With respect to this clone: The CDR3 end is not reached by the read, which stops 3 residues before it; the germline J gene fills it in. The chain uses TRBV25-1 and TRBJ2-7; D might be TRBD1 (5 bases). Germline values: CDR1 MGHDK, CDR2 SYGVNS. The CDR3 covers 15 residues. Trimming left V 5 bases short and J 2 bases short, with 16 bases between. CDR3 sequence reads: CASSPSNQGTYEQYF. The part of the CDR3 DNA that was read is TGTGCCAGCAGTCCTTCTAACCAGGGAACCTACGAG.

This clone came up many times. Read sequence stops 3 residues before the CDR3 end, and the germline J gene provides the missing end. This sequence joins TRBV7-2 and TRBJ1-5; D unclear. Germline values: CDR1 SGHTA, CDR2 FQGNSA. The CDR3 contains 15 residues. Trimming removed 2 bases at V and 2 bases at J, with 10 bases between. The chain's CDR3 is CASSLTSGGNQPQHF. CDR3 DNA (partial): TGTGCCAGCAGCTTAACAAGCGGGGGCAATCAGCCC.

This clone appeared many times. The CDR3 end falls 3 residues outside the read, so it is completed with the germline J gene. The chain carries TRBV12-5 and TRBJ2-5; possible D gene TRBD2, 6 bases. CDR1 and CDR2 from the germline V gene are LGHNT and FRNRAP. This CDR3 is 16 amino acids long. The V end lost 2 bases, the J end lost 5 bases, and 18 bases lay between the germline ends. Partial CDR3 DNA: TGTGCTAGTGGTTTGCCCTGGTCCCGCGGGGAGGAGACC. It specifies CASGLPWSRGEET. The whole CDR3 sequence is CASGLPWSRGEETQYF.

This clone has at least ten counts. CDR3: CASSSPAGATYEQYF. The covered CDR3 bases are TGTGCCAGCAGTTCCCCGGCGGGAGCAACCTACGAG. The chain carries TRBV28 and TRBJ2-7; 7 bases line up with TRBD2. The sequence runs out 3 residues before the end of the CDR3; the remainder is reconstructed from the germline J gene. Germline values: CDR1 MDHEN, CDR2 SYDVKM. CDR3 length: 15 amino acids. After removal of 4 bases from V and 2 bases from J, the junction contained 8 bases not matched to a gene.

This clone was observed many times. Read coverage stops 3 residues before the CDR3 terminus; the germline J gene supplies the remainder. This chain joins TRBV29-1 and TRBJ1-1, with a possible D match to TRBD1 (6 bases). V lost 3 bases and J 2 bases, leaving 13 bases between the germline ends. Germline V gives CDR1 SQVTM, CDR2 ANQGSEA. This CDR3 comprises 14 residues. CDR3 DNA (partial): TGCAGCGTTGAGCAGGGGCCCCGTAACACTGAA. Translation: CSVEQGPRNTE. The entire CDR3 is CSVEQGPRNTEAFF. Full variable domain (missing parts from reference TRBV29-1 and TRBJ1-1): SAVISQKPSRDICQRGTSLTIQCQVDSQVTMMFWYRQQPGQSLTLIATANQGSEATYESGFVIDKFPISRPNLTFSTLTVSNMSPEDSSIYLCSVEQGPRNTEAFFGQGTRLTVV.

This clone appeared a few times. Read data end 3 residues before the CDR3 end; the end is taken from the germline J gene. The chain employs TRBV30 and TRBJ2-5; no firm D call. V was shortened by 3 bases and J by 3 bases, with 11 bases between the two germline ends. CDR3 length: 13 residues. Germline V gene data show CDR1 as GTSNPN and CDR2 as SVGIG (reference sequence). The sequenced part of the CDR3 DNA is TGTGCCTGGAGCCTTGACTGGGAAGAGACC. This gives the protein CAWSLDWEET. The entire CDR3 protein is CAWSLDWEETQYF.

This clone was seen many times. One end of the junction fails to match germline, which may point to a read error. Read data end 3 residues before the CDR3 end; the end is taken from the germline J gene. This chain connects TRBV4-2 to TRBJ2-5; TRBD1 matches at 12 bases. The CDR3 totals 18 residues. Germline CDR1 LGHNA, CDR2 YNFKEQ. CDR3 residues: CASSQERGTGGLQETQYF. The sequenced CDR3 bases are TGCGCCAGCAGCCAAGAAAGGGGGACAGGGGGCCTCCAAGAGACC.

This clone was seen at least ten times. The read falls 3 residues short of the CDR3 end, and the missing part is taken from the germline J gene. This sequence joins TRBV19 and TRBJ2-5, with 7 bases aligning to TRBD1. Germline V lookup: CDR1 LNHDA, CDR2 SQIVND (reference sequence). This CDR3 is 15 amino acids long. Trimming cost V 5 bases and J 4 bases; bases outside gene matches: 10. Partial CDR3 DNA: TGTGCCAGTAGTGTCTACAGGGGAAGGGGAGAGACC. Translating gives CASSVYRGRGET. The CDR3, in full, reads CASSVYRGRGETQYF.

Ten or more counts support this clone. The read terminates 3 residues before the CDR3 end, so the remaining end is supplied by the germline J gene. The chain links TRBV20-1 to TRBJ2-1; 14 bases agree with TRBD2. CDR3 size: 16 residues. J was trimmed by 5 bases and V by 5 bases; bases with no gene match: 8. In germline, CDR1 is DFQATT, CDR2 SNEGSKA (reference sequence). CDR3 DNA, as far as it was read: TGCAGTGCTCCGGGACTAGCGGGAGTTGGACACAATGAG. It translates to CSAPGLAGVGHNE. The complete CDR3 sequence is CSAPGLAGVGHNEQFF.

This clone has at least ten counts. The CDR3 extends 3 residues past the end of the read, so its final part is completed from the germline J gene. This rearrangement joins TRBV7-9 to TRBJ1-2; the D gene is possibly TRBD1 (5 bases). Per the germline V gene, CDR1 is SEHNR and CDR2 is FQNEAQ (reference sequence). The V end lost 6 bases, the J end lost 4 bases, and 9 bases lay between the germline ends. This CDR3 contains 12 residues. CDR3 sequence: CASRGLGYGYTF. CDR3 bases read: TGTGCCAGCAGGGGACTAGGCTATGGC.

This clone was observed at least ten times. The read halts 3 residues ahead of the CDR3 end, with the missing end drawn from the germline J gene. The chain has TRBV6-2 or TRBV6-3 and TRBJ1-2; possible D gene TRBD1, 5 bases. The CDR3 consists of 13 residues. With 6 bases removed from V and 7 bases from J, the gap between germline ends came to 15 bases. Germline V lookup: CDR1 MNHEY, CDR2 SVGEGT. The sequenced CDR3 bases are TGTGCCAGCAGCCAAGTAACAGGAAGTGGC. Encoded protein: CASSQVTGSG. The whole CDR3 region reads CASSQVTGSGYTF.

The sample holds many counts of this clone. Read coverage stops 3 residues before the CDR3 terminus; the germline J gene supplies the remainder. The rearrangement links TRBV20-1 to TRBJ1-1; D possibly corresponds to TRBD1 (6 bases). Germline V gives CDR1 DFQATT, CDR2 SNEGSKA (reference sequence). Trimming left V 2 bases short and J 7 bases short, with 14 bases between. CDR3 length equals 13 residues. The CDR3 sequence is CSARSQGFGEAFF. The DNA read from the CDR3 is TGCAGTGCTAGATCCCAGGGGTTTGGTGAA.

Sample share makes this clone medium-sized. The read falls 3 residues short of the CDR3 end, and the missing part is taken from the germline J gene. The chain joins TRBV20-1 to TRBJ2-3; 11 bases are a match to TRBD2. V lost 0 bases to trimming and J lost 6 bases; unmatched junction nucleotides: 8. The CDR3 is 16 amino acids. The germline gives CDR1 DFQATT, CDR2 SNEGSKA (reference sequence). CDR3 DNA, as far as it was read: TGCAGTGCTAGAGATCTGTCTAGCGGGGGGAGGGATACG. Amino acids: CSARDLSSGGRDT. The CDR3, in full, reads CSARDLSSGGRDTQYF.

This clone was seen many times. The observed sequence ends 3 residues before the CDR3 terminus, with the missing tail filled in from the germline J gene. The V call is TRBV5-1, the J call TRBJ2-5; 10 positions agree with TRBD1. This CDR3 has 14 amino acids. Germline assignment: CDR1 SGHRS and CDR2 YFSETQ. J was trimmed by 4 bases and V by 4 bases; bases with no gene match: 4. Partial CDR3 DNA: TGCGCCAGCAGCCCAGGACAGGGGGGAGAGACC. Amino acids: CASSPGQGGET. The CDR3, in full, reads CASSPGQGGETQYF.

In its sample, this clone ranks as medium-sized. The read comes to an end 3 residues before the CDR3 does, leaving the germline J gene to fill in the end. The chain employs TRBV20-1 and TRBJ1-5; tentatively, D is TRBD1 (6 bases). In germline, CDR1 is DFQATT, CDR2 SNEGSKA (reference sequence). V was shortened by 4 bases and J by 0 bases, with 7 bases between the two germline ends. This CDR3 is 13 amino acids long. CDR3 bases read: TGCAGTGCTAAAGGGGGTAGCAATCAGCCC. Residues: CSAKGGSNQP. The whole CDR3 sequence reads CSAKGGSNQPQHF.

This clone was seen ten or more times. Read data end 3 residues before the CDR3 end; the end is taken from the germline J gene. The chain is built from TRBV13 and TRBJ2-7, with D perhaps TRBD1 (5 bases). The CDR3 sequence is 14 residues long. CDR1 and CDR2 (germline): PRHDT, FYEKMQ (reference sequence). V was trimmed by 0 bases and J by 3 bases, leaving 9 bases between them. CDR3 sequence reads: CASSLGTEVYEQYF. The CDR3 DNA, read in part, is TGTGCCAGCAGCTTAGGGACAGAAGTCTACGAG. The full variable domain, rest sourced from reference TRBV13 and TRBJ2-7, is AAGVIQSPRHLIKEKRETATLKCYPIPRHDTVYWYQQGPGQDPQFLISFYEKMQSDKGSIPDRFSAQQFSDYHSELNMSSLELGDSALYFCASSLGTEVYEQYFGPGTRLTVT.

This clone was recorded many times. The CDR3 loop is CASSLGLLAKNIQYF. The sequenced part of the CDR3 DNA is TGCGCCAGCAGCCTAGGACTCCTAGCCAAAAACATT. This sequence joins TRBV5-1 and TRBJ2-4; a weak D match, TRBD2 (5 bases). The read stops 3 residues short of the end of the CDR3; the missing end is completed from the germline J gene. V was shortened by 4 bases and J by 0 bases, with 11 bases between the two germline ends. CDR3 length: 15 amino acids. CDR1 is SGHRS, CDR2 YFSETQ, per germline. Looking up the rest from reference TRBV5-1 and TRBJ2-4 gives the full variable domain: KAGVTQTPRYLIKTRGQQVTLSCSPISGHRSVSWYQQTPGQGLQFLFEYFSETQRNKGNFPGRFSGRQFSNSRSEMNVSTLELGDSALYLCASSLGLLAKNIQYFGAGTRLSVL.

This clone was recorded at least ten times. The observed sequence ends 3 residues before the CDR3 terminus, with the missing tail filled in from the germline J gene. The gene calls are TRBV20-1 and TRBJ1-5; 10 bases are shared with TRBD1. The ends lost 2 bases at V and 9 bases at J; junction bases unmatched: 7. The CDR3 has 14 residues. Germline V lookup: CDR1 DFQATT, CDR2 SNEGSKA (reference sequence). CDR3 DNA, as far as it was read: TGCAGTGCTAGATCCGGGACAGGGGAAGGGCCC. It yields the protein CSARSGTGEGP. The whole CDR3 region reads CSARSGTGEGPQHF.

At least ten counts were recorded for this clone. The read ends 3 residues early relative to the CDR3; the germline J gene fills the gap. The chain recombines TRBV6-4 with TRBJ2-3, with 7 bases matching TRBD2. CDR1 is MRHNA, CDR2 SNTAGT, per germline. The CDR3 contains 15 residues. J lost 3 bases, V lost 8 bases, and 11 bases had no gene match. CDR3 DNA, as far as it was read: TGTGCCAGCGCCGTACAAGGCGGGAGTACAGATACG. This sequence encodes CASAVQGGSTDT. The entire CDR3 is CASAVQGGSTDTQYF.

This clone has a count of ten or more. From the germline J gene comes the end of the CDR3, since the read stops 3 residues before it. The rearrangement links TRBV6-1 to TRBJ2-2; TRBD2 agrees at 8 bases. V was clipped by 0 bases and J by 4 bases; unmatched bases: 1. The CDR3 contains 15 residues. CDR1 is MNHNS and CDR2 is SASEGT in the germline V gene. The CDR3: CASSEALAVTGELFF. The CDR3 bases that were read are TGTGCCAGCAGTGAAGCACTAGCGGTCACCGGGGAG.

In this sample, this clone turned up many times. The read stops 3 residues short of the end of the CDR3; the missing end is completed from the germline J gene. The chain couples TRBV24-1 to TRBJ1-5; D is ambiguous. Trimming left V 6 bases short and J 0 bases short, with 8 bases between. The CDR3 spans 14 residues. The germline gives CDR1 KGHDR, CDR2 SFDVKD. CDR3 in amino acids: CATSTGNSNQPQHF. The covered CDR3 bases are TGTGCCACCAGTACGGGGAATAGCAATCAGCCC.

This clone was recorded many times. The missing CDR3 end, 3 residues past where the read stops, is filled in from the germline J gene. The J gene is TRBJ2-5, the V gene TRBV2; 12 nucleotides agree with TRBD2. Per germline, CDR1 SNHLY and CDR2 FYNNEI. The CDR3 has 14 residues. V trimming: 3 bases; J trimming: 5 bases; junction bases outside the gene matches: 1. The CDR3 here is CASSETSGSETQYF. Partial CDR3 DNA: TGTGCCAGCAGTGAGACTAGCGGGAGTGAGACC.